The clone carrying this TCR beta chain was seen more than once but under ten times. The V gene end was trimmed by 6 bases and the J gene end by 4 bases; junction bases not matched to a gene: 3. The CDR3 length is 12 residues. Germline V gene sequence: CDR1 SGHNT, CDR2 YYREEE (reference sequence). Amplification by 5'RACE using constant-segment primers produced TCR alpha and TCR beta cDNA libraries that carried sample barcodes and UMIs. A single record per CDR3 protein comes from TCRdb applying MiXCR to the 5' RACE reads. The sample includes around 300,000 distinct CDR3 sequences, 13% to 15% of them seen just once. The data derive from a study of T-cell memory formation after mild COVID-19.

Sequencing was carried out using PBMCs or a T cell subset sorted from them (not recorded which). This chain links TRBV5-4 with TRBJ1-1; 7 positions match TRBD1. This clonotype originated in a man between 18 and 35 years old who had mild COVID-19 (a few samples of this study predate the infection). Cell type and time point are not known. This CDR3 is CASKGGATEAFF. CDR3 sequence (DNA): TGTGCCAGCAAAGGGGGCGCCACTGAAGCTTTCTTT.